These 29 T cell receptor beta chains were sequenced from one sample in a study of cytomegalovirus exposure and HLA in healthy donors. The assay was immunoSEQ multiplex PCR, and TCRdb's table has in-frame clones only and misses some. The sample carries fewer than 65,000 clones, 85% to 90% recorded once. Sequencing was carried out using PBMCs. These receptors were obtained from a woman aged 18 to 35 in good health and CMV-seronegative.

This chain links TRBV11-2 with TRBJ2-1, with a weak D call TRBD2 (6 bases). The V end was cut by 5 bases, the J end by 8 bases, with 16 bases between. CDR3 length equals 14 residues. Looked up from germline, CDR1 is SGHAT and CDR2 is FQNNGV. This chain's CDR3 is CASSVDHTGDEQFF. The CDR3 nucleotides read TGTGCCAGCAGCGTTGACCACACGGGGGATGAGCAGTTCTTC. The full variable domain, with the rest looked up from reference TRBV11-2 and TRBJ2-1, is EAGVAQSPRYKIIEKRQSVAFWCNPISGHATLYWYQQILGQGPKLLIQFQNNGVVDDSQLPKDRFSAERLKGVDSTLKIQPAKLEDSAVYLCASSVDHTGDEQFFGPGTRLTVL.

A few counts support this clone. This chain connects TRBV6-5 to TRBJ1-2, with TRBD1 identical over 8 bases. Germline trimming cut 6 bases from V and 3 bases from J; bases unmatched to any gene: 3. CDR1 and CDR2 from the germline V gene are MNHEY and SVGAGI. CDR3 length: 13 amino acids. CDR3 nucleotides: TGTGCCAGCAGAAAGGACAGGGACTATGGCTACACCTTC. Translating gives CASRKDRDYGYTF.

The V call is TRBV2, the J call TRBJ1-2; D remains unclear. Germline CDR1 reads SNHLY; CDR2 reads FYNNEI. Trimming left V 0 bases short and J 2 bases short, with 13 bases between. The CDR3 length is 16 residues. CDR3 sequence: CASSEAGIIMNYGYTF. DNA of the CDR3: TGTGCCAGCAGTGAAGCCGGGATTATCATGAACTATGGCTACACCTTC.

V and J are TRBV4-1 and TRBJ2-5; 9 bases agree with TRBD2. J was trimmed by 0 bases and V by 2 bases; bases with no gene match: 4. CDR3 length equals 16 residues. Germline CDR1 and CDR2: MGHRA and YSYEKL. Here the CDR3 DNA reads TGCGCCAGCAGCCAAACAATAGCGGGGGACCAAGAGACCCAGTACTTC. This codes for CASSQTIAGDQETQYF.

The chain employs TRBV19 and TRBJ1-5; D may be TRBD1 (5 bases). Germline CDR1 LNHDA, CDR2 SQIVND (reference sequence). The CDR3 covers 13 residues. V was trimmed by 10 bases and J by 2 bases, leaving 12 bases between them. The DNA for the CDR3 is TGTGCCACCTCCAGGGATGGCAATCAGCCCCAGCATTTT. As protein: CATSRDGNQPQHF.

V gene TRBV5-1 combines with J gene TRBJ2-3; 9 bases line up with TRBD1. There are 17 residues in the CDR3. The germline V gene has CDR1 SGHRS and CDR2 YFSETQ. The V and J ends lost 1 base and 2 bases, in that order; junction bases with no gene match: 8. CDR3 amino acids: CASSLRPTGGSTDTQYF. The CDR3 DNA sequence: TGCGCCAGCAGCTTGCGACCGACAGGGGGTTCCACAGATACGCAGTATTTT.

The chain employs TRBV27 and TRBJ2-7; TRBD2 matches 8 bases. The CDR3 totals 13 residues. The V and J ends lost 8 bases and 3 bases, in that order; junction bases with no gene match: 6. Germline V CDR1 and CDR2: MNHEY, SMNVEV (reference sequence). Here the CDR3 reads CASGAGAFYEQYF. The CDR3, as DNA: TGTGCCAGCGGAGCGGGGGCCTTCTACGAGCAGTACTTC.

The chain has TRBV5-4 and TRBJ1-1; D perhaps matches TRBD1 (6 bases). The CDR3 runs to 15 residues. The V gene lost 5 bases and the J gene lost 5 bases, with 19 bases spanning the gap. Germline-derived CDR1 and CDR2 are SGHNT and YYREEE (reference sequence). CDR3 sequence: CASSRGGEVRTEAFF. The CDR3 region has the DNA TGTGCCAGCAGTCGGGGGGGCGAGGTTAGGACTGAAGCTTTCTTT.

This chain uses TRBV28 with TRBJ2-3; TRBD2 might be the D (5 bases). V gave up 3 bases and J gave up 1 base, with 14 bases separating them. The CDR3 covers 16 residues. Germline CDR1 MDHEN, CDR2 SYDVKM. The chain's CDR3 is CASSLAAAGGTDTQYF. The CDR3 DNA follows: TGTGCCAGCAGTTTGGCGGCGGCGGGTGGCACAGATACGCAGTATTTT.

The V gene is TRBV21-1, the J gene TRBJ1-2. TRBV21-1 is noted as a pseudogene. This CDR3 region has 16 residues. Written as DNA, the CDR3 is TGTGCCAGCAGCAAAGATGGGGCGGGGAGGAACTATGGCTACACCTTC. It yields the protein CASSKDGAGRNYGYTF.

The chain combines TRBV6-5 with TRBJ2-7; a possible D gene is TRBD2 (6 bases). The V end lost 0 bases, the J end lost 3 bases, and 12 bases lay between the germline ends. CDR1 is MNHEY and CDR2 is SVGAGI in the germline V gene. The CDR3 consists of 15 residues. CDR3 nucleotides: TGTGCCAGCAGTTACTCTGCGGGAACCAACTACGAGCAGTACTTC. As protein: CASSYSAGTNYEQYF.

The chain recombines TRBV4-2 with TRBJ2-1; 7 bases are a match to TRBD2. Germline V gene lookup returns CDR1 LGHNA and CDR2 YNFKEQ. Losses at the gene ends were 4 bases for V and 9 bases for J; bases not matched to a gene: 12. The CDR3 totals 15 residues. The CDR3 bases are TGTGCCAGCAGCCTGGGCCTAGCGGCTTATGGTGAGCAGTTCTTC. Its protein is CASSLGLAAYGEQFF.

The chain couples TRBV9 to TRBJ1-2; D not resolved. The CDR3 extends over 14 amino acids. The V end was cut by 0 bases, the J end by 5 bases, with 11 bases between. Germline lookup yields CDR1 SGDLS and CDR2 YYNGEE. In nucleotides, the CDR3 is TGTGCCAGCAGCGTAGACGACCGGGGTTATGGCTACACCTTC. This sequence encodes CASSVDDRGYGYTF.

The chain carries TRBV19 and TRBJ2-7; 8 positions match TRBD1. The trim removed 8 bases at V and 0 bases at J, leaving 6 bases unmatched. Germline V gene lookup returns CDR1 LNHDA and CDR2 SQIVND (reference sequence). The CDR3 totals 14 residues. CDR3 in amino acids: CASGRDRNSYEQYF. In DNA form, the CDR3 reads TGTGCCAGTGGCCGGGACAGGAACTCCTACGAGCAGTACTTC.

V gene TRBV7-8 combines with J gene TRBJ2-7; tentatively, D is TRBD2 (6 bases). The germline V and J ends were trimmed by 3 bases and 3 bases, with 12 bases remaining between them. The germline gives CDR1 SGHVS, CDR2 FQNEAQ. This CDR3 contains 14 residues. In DNA, the CDR3 is TGTGCCAGCAGCTTCCTAGCGAGAGACTACGAGCAGTACTTC. It translates to CASSFLARDYEQYF.

The V and J genes are TRBV11-2 and TRBJ2-5; 7 bases agree with TRBD2. V dropped 1 base and J dropped 3; count of bases not matched to a gene: 2. CDR1 is SGHAT and CDR2 is FQNNGV in the germline V gene. The CDR3 covers 14 residues. CDR3 amino acids: CASSLGLAEETQYF. The DNA of the CDR3 is TGTGCCAGCAGCTTAGGGCTAGCGGAAGAGACCCAGTACTTC.

V is TRBV5-6 and J is TRBJ2-7; the D gene is possibly TRBD2 (6 bases). There are 14 residues in the CDR3. Trimming left V 3 bases short and J 6 bases short, with 16 bases between. CDR1 and CDR2 (germline): SGHDT, YYEEEE. CDR3 protein: CASSYAGTLFEQYF. CDR3 coding DNA: TGTGCCAGCAGCTACGCCGGGACTCTCTTCGAGCAGTACTTC.

This chain connects TRBV2 to TRBJ1-5; D uncertain. Looked up from germline, CDR1 is SNHLY and CDR2 is FYNNEI. Trimming cost V 4 bases and J 4 bases, with 8 bases left between them. The CDR3 consists of 13 residues. CDR3 coding DNA: TGTGCCAGCAGTGCTGACTGGAATCAGCCCCAGCATTTT. This gives the protein CASSADWNQPQHF.

The chain is built from TRBV5-8 and TRBJ1-6; D uncertain. Trimming left V 2 bases short and J 0 bases short, with 9 bases between. This CDR3 has 16 residues. CDR1 and CDR2 from the germline V gene are SGHTS and YDEGEE. The CDR3 nucleotides are TGTGCCAGCAGCTTAGTCTCAGGCTCCTATAATTCACCCCTCCACTTT. Translated, it gives CASSLVSGSYNSPLHF.

The CDR3 nucleotides are TGTGCCAGCAGCTTAGCGAAGTGGGAGCGGGACAATGAGCAGTTCTTC. Encoded protein: CASSLAKWERDNEQFF. V and J are TRBV7-9 and TRBJ2-1; D is perhaps TRBD2 (6 bases). The V end lost 0 bases, the J end lost 5 bases, and 14 bases lay between the germline ends. There are 16 residues in the CDR3. CDR1 is SEHNR, CDR2 FQNEAQ, per germline (reference sequence).

The chain carries TRBV5-1 and TRBJ1-3; D is unresolved. Germline CDR1 is SGHRS and CDR2 is YFSETQ. The length of the CDR3 is 15 residues. V lost 0 bases and J 4 bases, leaving 11 bases between the germline ends. The CDR3 sequence is CASSLGRPGGNTIYF. The CDR3 bases are TGCGCCAGCAGCTTGGGCAGGCCGGGGGGAAACACCATATATTTT.

V gene TRBV2 combines with J gene TRBJ2-3; 8 nucleotides line up with TRBD1. Germline trimming cut 6 bases from V and 4 bases from J; bases unmatched to any gene: 9. Germline V gives CDR1 SNHLY, CDR2 FYNNEI. This CDR3 comprises 15 residues. The CDR3 bases are TGTGCCAGCAGCGCCGGACAGGGTTGGCCAGATACGCAGTATTTT. Protein product: CASSAGQGWPDTQYF.

The J gene is TRBJ2-4, the V gene TRBV18; 7 nucleotides agree with TRBD1. This CDR3 is 15 amino acids long. The junction had 4 bases not matched to a gene; V was cut back by 3 bases and J by 2 bases. The germline gives CDR1 KGHSH, CDR2 LQKENI. CDR3 region: CASSPTGSTKNIQYF. The CDR3 nucleotides read TGTGCCAGCTCACCGACAGGGTCGACCAAAAACATTCAGTACTTC.

This clone was observed a few times. The V gene is TRBV4-1, the J gene TRBJ1-2; TRBD1 matches 7 bases. Germline CDR1 reads MGHRA; CDR2 reads YSYEKL. Trimming took 4 bases from V and 6 from J; bases not matched to a gene: 23. The CDR3 consists of 19 residues. DNA of the CDR3: TGCGCCAGCAGCCCATCTAAGCAAGGACAGGCGCCTTATGATCATGGCTACACCTTC. Amino acid sequence: CASSPSKQGQAPYDHGYTF.

This chain joins TRBV7-9 and TRBJ2-2; D perhaps matches TRBD1 (6 bases). Trimming shortened V by 3 bases and J by 2 bases, and 10 bases separated the two germline ends. CDR3 length: 15 amino acids. CDR1 is SEHNR, CDR2 FQNEAQ, per germline (reference sequence). CDR3 DNA sequence: TGTGCCAGCAGCTTCCGGGACACAAACACCGGGGAGCTGTTTTTT. Translated: CASSFRDTNTGELFF.

V and J are TRBV7-8 and TRBJ2-7, with a possible D match to TRBD2 (5 bases). V shed 1 base and J shed 7 bases, with 14 bases lying between them. Germline CDR1 SGHVS, CDR2 FQNEAQ. This CDR3 is 14 amino acids long. CDR3: CASSLVAGAGEQYF. The CDR3 region has the DNA TGTGCCAGCAGCTTAGTTGCCGGTGCGGGTGAGCAGTACTTC.

This rearrangement joins TRBV28 to TRBJ2-7, with TRBD2 matching over 9 bases. The CDR3 spans 15 residues. Germline V gene lookup returns CDR1 MDHEN and CDR2 SYDVKM. V shed 6 bases, J shed 3 bases, and the junction held 9 bases outside the gene matches. CDR3 sequence reads: CASRGLAPTDYEQYF. The DNA of the CDR3 is TGTGCCAGCAGGGGACTAGCACCCACCGACTACGAGCAGTACTTC.

The V gene is TRBV11-2, the J gene TRBJ2-7, with D possibly TRBD2 on 5 matching bases. The CDR3 runs to 19 residues. The germline V and J ends were trimmed by 4 bases and 6 bases, with 31 bases remaining between them. CDR1 and CDR2 (germline): SGHAT, FQNNGV. CDR3 coding DNA: TGTGCCAGCAGCTCCCCTCCCCCGTATGAGGGCCCCCGGTCCCGCGAGCAGTACTTC. This sequence encodes CASSSPPPYEGPRSREQYF.

This clone was counted a single time. This rearrangement joins TRBV27 to TRBJ2-7, with 9 bases fitting TRBD2. V was pared by 0 bases and J by 3 bases, with 6 bases of the junction left unmatched. CDR3 length: 16 amino acids. Germline V gene data show CDR1 as MNHEY and CDR2 as SMNVEV (reference sequence). CDR3 loop: CASSLSMSGRLYEQYF. DNA of the CDR3: TGTGCCAGCAGTTTATCGATGAGCGGGAGGCTCTACGAGCAGTACTTC.